Presented here are 29 T cell receptor beta chains from one specimen sequenced in a study of shared clonotypes between healthy human individuals. Naivety among CD8 cells was defined by CD45RO negativity and positive CCR7 selection, thereby excluding terminally differentiated effector memory CD45RA+ cells. TCRdb's table, derived via immunoSEQ multiplex PCR, lists solely in-frame clones and lacks some. The sample has over 2 million clones; roughly 95% are singletons. Sequencing input: naive CD8+ T cells sorted from blood. The receptors stem from a man aged 18 to 30 in good health.

The gene calls are TRBV10-3 and TRBJ2-7, with D perhaps being TRBD1 or TRBD2 (6 bases each). CDR1 and CDR2 from the germline V gene are ENHRY and SYGVKD. This CDR3 region has 16 residues. Trimming shortened V by 2 bases and J by 3 bases, and 17 bases separated the two germline ends. The CDR3: CAISERSGAEDYEQYF. As DNA, the CDR3 is TGTGCCATCAGTGAGAGGTCGGGGGCTGAGGACTACGAGCAGTACTTC.

The chain is built from TRBV28 and TRBJ1-1; 8 positions agree with TRBD1. Trimming took 4 bases from V and 4 from J; bases not matched to a gene: 5. The CDR3 contains 14 residues. Germline CDR1 and CDR2: MDHEN and SYDVKM. The CDR3 protein is CASSCQGAGTEAFF. Here the CDR3 DNA reads TGTGCCAGCAGTTGCCAGGGGGCTGGCACTGAAGCTTTCTTT.

The chain couples TRBV11-3 to TRBJ2-5; 7 positions agree with TRBD1. The length of the CDR3 is 14 residues. Trimming at V came to 4 bases and at J to 2 bases, leaving 4 bases not matched to a gene. The V gene's germline CDR1 is SGHNT and CDR2 YENEEA. The DNA of the CDR3 is TGTGCCAGCAGCTCGGGACAGCCTCAAGAGACCCAGTACTTC. Amino acids: CASSSGQPQETQYF.

The chain's CDR3 is CASSWDRGVYGYTF. In DNA form, the CDR3 reads TGTGCCAGCAGCTGGGACAGGGGAGTCTATGGCTACACCTTC. This chain links TRBV5-6 with TRBJ1-2, with 10 bases identical to TRBD1. Germline lookup yields CDR1 SGHDT and CDR2 YYEEEE. V trimming: 3 bases; J trimming: 4 bases; junction bases outside the gene matches: 3. CDR3 length: 14 amino acids. The entire variable domain, with the rest obtained from reference TRBV5-6 and TRBJ1-2, is as follows: DAGVTQSPTHLIKTRGQQVTLRCSPKSGHDTVSWYQQALGQGPQFIFQYYEEEERQRGNFPDRFSGHQFPNYSSELNVNALLLGDSALYLCASSWDRGVYGYTFGSGTRLTVV.

The chain recombines TRBV7-9 with TRBJ1-1, with no clear D. The CDR3 is 14 residues long. The germline CDR1 and CDR2 sequences are SEHNR and FQNEAQ (reference sequence). Trimming stripped 4 bases from V and 0 bases from J, with 9 bases between. The CDR3, as DNA: TGTGCCAGCAGCTCGACCCTAATGAACACTGAAGCTTTCTTT. It translates to CASSSTLMNTEAFF.

This chain joins TRBV30 and TRBJ2-7, with D possibly TRBD2 on 5 matching bases. This CDR3 region has 13 residues. The germline gives CDR1 GTSNPN, CDR2 SVGIG (reference sequence). The V gene lost 1 base and the J gene lost 2 bases, with 9 bases spanning the gap. The CDR3 is CAWSEEGPYEQYF. CDR3 in DNA: TGTGCCTGGAGTGAAGAGGGCCCCTACGAGCAGTACTTC. Supplemented by reference TRBV30 and TRBJ2-7, the full variable domain reads SQTIHQWPATLVQPVGSPLSLECTVEGTSNPNLYWYRQAAGRGLQLLFYSVGIGQISSEVPQNLSASRPQDRQFILSSKKLLLSDSGFYLCAWSEEGPYEQYFGPGTRLTVT.

The chain carries TRBV5-6 and TRBJ2-7; D gene ambiguous. CDR3 length equals 16 residues. Per germline, CDR1 SGHDT and CDR2 YYEEEE. V shed 0 bases and J shed 0 bases, with 13 bases lying between them. CDR3 nucleotides: TGTGCCAGCAGCTTGGAGGGCTTCCTCGCCTCCTACGAGCAGTACTTC. The encoded protein is CASSLEGFLASYEQYF. Variable domain in full (rest from reference TRBV5-6 and TRBJ2-7): DAGVTQSPTHLIKTRGQQVTLRCSPKSGHDTVSWYQQALGQGPQFIFQYYEEEERQRGNFPDRFSGHQFPNYSSELNVNALLLGDSALYLCASSLEGFLASYEQYFGPGTRLTVT.

The chain has TRBV9 and TRBJ2-7; 7 bases fit TRBD2. The length of the CDR3 is 15 residues. V was pared by 3 bases and J by 6 bases, with 12 bases of the junction left unmatched. Germline CDR1 SGDLS, CDR2 YYNGEE. The chain's CDR3 is CASSGSRDGGSEQYF. DNA for the CDR3: TGTGCCAGCAGCGGGAGTCGGGACGGGGGGTCCGAGCAGTACTTC.

V is TRBV11-2 and J is TRBJ1-5, with TRBD1 identical over 10 bases. CDR3 length equals 14 residues. The V and J ends lost 5 bases and 5 bases, in that order; junction bases with no gene match: 3. The germline gives CDR1 SGHAT, CDR2 FQNNGV. The chain's CDR3 is CASSPGTGDQPQHF. The CDR3 DNA is TGTGCCAGCAGCCCAGGGACAGGGGATCAGCCCCAGCATTTT. The full variable domain, completed using reference TRBV11-2 and TRBJ1-5, is EAGVAQSPRYKIIEKRQSVAFWCNPISGHATLYWYQQILGQGPKLLIQFQNNGVVDDSQLPKDRFSAERLKGVDSTLKIQPAKLEDSAVYLCASSPGTGDQPQHFGDGTRLSIL.

The V gene is TRBV6-4, the J gene TRBJ2-1; the match to TRBD2 covers 9 bases. V lost 5 bases to trimming and J lost 4 bases; unmatched junction nucleotides: 6. This CDR3 comprises 15 residues. Per germline, CDR1 MRHNA and CDR2 SNTAGT. The CDR3 DNA sequence: TGTGCCAGCAGTCCTAGCGGGGACCTATACAATGAGCAGTTCTTC. Translation: CASSPSGDLYNEQFF.

CDR3: CASSADRDNTEAFF. The CDR3 DNA follows: TGTGCCAGTAGTGCGGACAGGGATAACACTGAAGCTTTCTTT. The J gene is TRBJ1-1, the V gene TRBV19; 8 positions agree with TRBD1. J gave up 2 bases and V 5 bases, and 4 bases lay outside the gene matches. Germline V gene lookup returns CDR1 LNHDA and CDR2 SQIVND (reference sequence). The CDR3 is 14 residues long. Complete variable domain (other parts from reference TRBV19 and TRBJ1-1): DGGITQSPKYLFRKEGQNVTLSCEQNLNHDAMYWYRQDPGQGLRLIYYSQIVNDFQKGDIAEGYSVSREKKESFPLTVTSAQKNPTAFYLCASSADRDNTEAFFGQGTRLTVV.

The chain couples TRBV9 to TRBJ2-3; 8 nucleotides agree with TRBD2. V trimming: 1 base; J trimming: 6 bases; junction bases outside the gene matches: 7. The CDR3 has 15 residues. CDR1 SGDLS and CDR2 YYNGEE come from the germline V gene. CDR3: CASSVNGGASDTQYF. The CDR3 nucleotides read TGTGCCAGCAGCGTAAACGGGGGGGCATCGGATACGCAGTATTTT. The entire variable domain, with the rest obtained from reference TRBV9 and TRBJ2-3, is as follows: DSGVTQTPKHLITATGQRVTLRCSPRSGDLSVYWYQQSLDQGLQFLIQYYNGEERAKGNILERFSAQQFPDLHSELNLSSLELGDSALYFCASSVNGGASDTQYFGPGTRLTVL.

This chain connects TRBV27 to TRBJ2-7, with 7 bases fitting TRBD1. Germline lookup yields CDR1 MNHEY and CDR2 SMNVEV (reference sequence). V lost 5 bases, J lost 2 bases, and 12 bases stayed unmatched. The CDR3 sequence is 16 residues long. CDR3 bases: TGTGCCAGCAGTCCCTCAGGAGGACAGGTAACCTACGAGCAGTACTTC. This translates into CASSPSGGQVTYEQYF.

The chain combines TRBV7-9 with TRBJ1-3; D is undetermined. This CDR3 spans 16 amino acids. Trimming removed 5 bases at V and 0 bases at J, with 14 bases between. Germline assignment: CDR1 SEHNR and CDR2 FQNEAQ (reference sequence). The CDR3 region has the DNA TGTGCCAGCAGCCCATCTTATGGGAGCTCTGGAAACACCATATATTTT. The encoded protein is CASSPSYGSSGNTIYF.

The chain recombines TRBV4-1 with TRBJ2-1; 8 positions match TRBD1. In germline, CDR1 is MGHRA, CDR2 YSYEKL. V lost 1 base, J lost 4 bases, and 6 bases stayed unmatched. The CDR3 is 16 amino acids. As DNA, the CDR3 is TGCGCCAGCAGCCAAGGACAGGGGATTCTATACAATGAGCAGTTCTTC. It encodes CASSQGQGILYNEQFF.

The chain is built from TRBV30 and TRBJ2-3, with 8 nucleotides matching TRBD1. This CDR3 spans 17 amino acids. Germline loops: CDR1 GTSNPN, CDR2 SVGIG (reference sequence). V shed 1 base, J shed 0 bases, and the junction held 9 bases outside the gene matches. The CDR3 coding sequence is TGTGCCTGGAGTGCCGGACAGGGAAGCCCTAGCACAGATACGCAGTATTTT. This gives the protein CAWSAGQGSPSTDTQYF.

This CDR3 reads CASSQEGLGGSEQYF. The CDR3 nucleotides are TGCGCCAGCAGCCAAGAGGGGTTGGGGGGCAGCGAGCAGTACTTC. The chain combines TRBV4-1 with TRBJ2-7, with D perhaps assigned TRBD1 or TRBD2 (6 bases each). Germline-derived CDR1 and CDR2 are MGHRA and YSYEKL. The ends were cut back, 0 bases at V and 6 bases at J, with 15 bases in the middle. The CDR3 extends over 15 amino acids.

V usage is TRBV2 and J usage is TRBJ2-1; 10 bases match TRBD2. The ends lost 7 bases at V and 7 bases at J; junction bases unmatched: 4. Germline V lookup: CDR1 SNHLY, CDR2 FYNNEI. CDR3 length equals 13 residues. The CDR3 sequence is CASKLAGFNEQFF. CDR3 DNA sequence: TGTGCCAGCAAACTAGCGGGATTTAATGAGCAGTTCTTC.

The chain joins TRBV4-1 to TRBJ1-5; D is undetermined. Between the trimmed V and J ends, which lost 0 bases and 6 bases, there was a span of 9 bases. The CDR3 has 14 residues. Germline V gene lookup returns CDR1 MGHRA and CDR2 YSYEKL. CDR3 nucleotides: TGCGCCAGCAGCCAAGATATCTGGGGTCAGCCCCAGCATTTT. Its protein product is CASSQDIWGQPQHF.

The chain employs TRBV6-5 and TRBJ1-1; TRBD1 agrees at 10 bases. Germline CDR1 MNHEY, CDR2 SVGAGI. The CDR3 has 16 amino acids. V lost 4 bases to trimming and J lost 3 bases; unmatched junction nucleotides: 8. The CDR3 coding sequence is TGTGCCAGCAGTTTATCCTGGGACAGGGGCGACACTGAAGCTTTCTTT. It yields the protein CASSLSWDRGDTEAFF.

V gene TRBV6-1 combines with J gene TRBJ2-2, with a weak D call TRBD1 (6 bases). This CDR3 contains 16 residues. CDR1 is MNHNS, CDR2 SASEGT, per germline. V lost 1 base and J 1 base, leaving 10 bases between the germline ends. As DNA, the CDR3 is TGTGCCAGCAGTGAAGGCTGGGGACAGAACACCGGGGAGCTGTTTTTT. Its translation: CASSEGWGQNTGELFF.

The sample holds a few counts of this clone. The V gene is TRBV7-2, the J gene TRBJ1-6; unclear D gene. V lost 5 bases to trimming and J lost 7 bases, with 15 bases between them. Germline CDR1 reads SGHTA; CDR2 reads FQGNSA. The CDR3 is 15 residues long. This chain's CDR3 is CASSARPIGNSPLHF. CDR3 DNA sequence: TGTGCCAGCAGCGCCCGTCCCATTGGGAATTCACCCCTCCACTTT.

J is TRBJ2-7 and V is TRBV4-1; 7 bases line up with TRBD1. The CDR3 covers 14 residues. Germline V gives CDR1 MGHRA, CDR2 YSYEKL. J was trimmed by 5 bases and V by 0 bases; bases with no gene match: 4. CDR3 residues: CASSQETGEHEQYF. The CDR3, as DNA: TGCGCCAGCAGCCAAGAAACAGGGGAACACGAGCAGTACTTC.

J is TRBJ2-7 and V is TRBV6-5; D call uncertain. CDR1 and CDR2 from the germline V gene are MNHEY and SVGAGI. Deletions cut 0 bases from V and 0 bases from J, with 12 bases between. This CDR3 has 16 residues. DNA for the CDR3: TGTGCCAGCAGTTACTCGGCAGACCGTAACTCCTACGAGCAGTACTTC. Encoded protein: CASSYSADRNSYEQYF.

As regards this clone: Other DNA sequences from this sample encode an identical CDR3 as well. The rearrangement links TRBV29-1 to TRBJ2-1; D remains ambiguous. Trimming cost V 7 bases and J 4 bases, with 5 bases left between them. Germline CDR1 reads SQVTM; CDR2 reads ANQGSEA. This CDR3 region has 10 residues. This CDR3 is CSGHYNEQFF. The CDR3 DNA follows: TGCAGCGGACATTACAATGAGCAGTTCTTC.

Notes on this clone: The same CDR3 is also encoded by other DNA sequences in this sample. This sequence joins TRBV30 and TRBJ1-3; D uncertain. Deletions cut 0 bases from V and 4 bases from J, with 4 bases between. The CDR3 spans 12 residues. CDR1 GTSNPN and CDR2 SVGIG come from the germline V gene (reference sequence). The CDR3 DNA sequence: TGTGCCTGGAGTGTCCCCGGAAACACCATATATTTT. This encodes CAWSVPGNTIYF.

A note on this clone: The sample holds other DNA sequences that translate to the same CDR3. This chain links TRBV7-9 with TRBJ2-7; D remains unclear. Per germline, CDR1 SEHNR and CDR2 FQNEAQ (reference sequence). The CDR3 has 11 residues. Trimming shortened V by 4 bases and J by 6 bases, and 7 bases separated the two germline ends. The CDR3 bases are TGTGCCAGCAGCTCCTCGGGCGAGCAGTACTTC. It encodes CASSSSGEQYF.

This clone was observed a single time. In DNA, the CDR3 is TGTGCCAGCAGCTCCCCGGGGGCCTACGAGCAGTACTTC. This sequence encodes CASSSPGAYEQYF. The gene calls are TRBV13 and TRBJ2-7; D possibly corresponds to TRBD2 (6 bases). The CDR3 has 13 amino acids. Germline V gene data show CDR1 as PRHDT and CDR2 as FYEKMQ (reference sequence). V gave up 4 bases and J gave up 2 bases, with 9 bases separating them. The entire variable domain, with the rest obtained from reference TRBV13 and TRBJ2-7, is as follows: AAGVIQSPRHLIKEKRETATLKCYPIPRHDTVYWYQQGPGQDPQFLISFYEKMQSDKGSIPDRFSAQQFSDYHSELNMSSLELGDSALYFCASSSPGAYEQYFGPGTRLTVT.

This chain connects TRBV7-9 to TRBJ2-7, with a possible D match to TRBD1 (5 bases). V was pared by 1 base and J by 6 bases, with 19 bases between. This CDR3 spans 16 amino acids. Germline V lookup: CDR1 SEHNR, CDR2 FQNEAQ (reference sequence). CDR3 nucleotides: TGTGCCAGCAGCTTAGAAGGGGCACCAAGTCGAAGCGAGCAGTACTTC. Its protein product is CASSLEGAPSRSEQYF.